Following are 20 T cell receptor beta chains from one sample sequenced in a study of cytomegalovirus exposure and HLA in healthy donors. PCR was performed using 60 Vbeta and 13 Jbeta primers. Method: immunoSEQ multiplex PCR; TCRdb's copy keeps in-frame clones and lacks some. The top ten clones hold about 5.6% of a sample with about 92,000 clones, 70% to 90% of them seen once. Material: PBMCs. Receptors originate from a woman younger than 30 in good health and CMV-seropositive.

The J gene is TRBJ2-6, the V gene TRBV7-6; D perhaps matches TRBD2 (6 bases). Germline lookup yields CDR1 SGHVS and CDR2 FNYEAQ. V was clipped by 6 bases and J by 4 bases, with 16 bases between them. The CDR3 contains 16 residues. CDR3 DNA: TGTGCCAGCAGTACGGGACTCGGTCCCGGGGCCAACGTCCTGACTTTC. Translated: CASSTGLGPGANVLTF.

V and J are TRBV29-1 and TRBJ1-4; TRBD1 aligns across 9 bases. Trimming removed 4 bases from V and 8 bases from J; junction bases left unmatched: 8. Germline loops: CDR1 SQVTM, CDR2 ANQGSEA. CDR3 length: 14 residues. This chain's CDR3 is CSVGQGGGNEKLFF. The CDR3 DNA reads TGCAGCGTTGGACAGGGGGGGGGAAACGAAAAACTGTTTTTT.

J is TRBJ2-3 and V is TRBV9; TRBD2 aligns across 13 bases. This CDR3 is built from 19 residues. The J segment lost 2 bases and the V segment lost 3 bases, leaving 12 bases of the junction unmatched. CDR1 and CDR2 from the germline V gene are SGDLS and YYNGEE. CDR3 amino acids: CASSDPLGTSGGDTDTQYF. The CDR3 DNA sequence: TGTGCCAGCAGCGACCCCCTTGGAACTAGCGGGGGGGACACAGATACGCAGTATTTT.

The table lists this clone with a few counts. This chain's CDR3 is CASRVTGSNQPQHF. DNA of the CDR3: TGTGCCAGCAGGGTGACAGGGAGCAATCAGCCCCAGCATTTT. The chain employs TRBV28 and TRBJ1-5; 7 nucleotides agree with TRBD1. The V gene's germline CDR1 is MDHEN and CDR2 SYDVKM. With V trimmed by 6 bases and J by 1 base, 3 bases remained unmatched. The CDR3 has 14 residues.

The chain employs TRBV2 and TRBJ1-2, with 12 bases that match TRBD1. J was trimmed by 3 bases and V by 6 bases; bases with no gene match: 2. CDR3 length: 14 residues. Germline CDR1 reads SNHLY; CDR2 reads FYNNEI. The CDR3 reads CASRGQGAHYGYTF. The CDR3 DNA reads TGTGCCAGCAGGGGACAGGGGGCCCACTATGGCTACACCTTC. Variable domain in full (rest from reference TRBV2 and TRBJ1-2): EPEVTQTPSHQVTQMGQEVILRCVPISNHLYFYWYRQILGQKVEFLVSFYNNEISEKSEIFDDQFSVERPDGSNFTLKIRSTKLEDSAMYFCASRGQGAHYGYTFGSGTRLTVV.

V gene TRBV6-6 combines with J gene TRBJ2-2; TRBD2 matches at 7 bases. The CDR3 sequence is 14 residues long. J was trimmed by 1 base and V by 7 bases; bases with no gene match: 3. Germline CDR1 and CDR2: MNHNY and SVGAGI (reference sequence). In DNA, the CDR3 is TGTGCCAGCAAACCGGGGGGGAACACCGGGGAGCTGTTTTTT. The encoded protein is CASKPGGNTGELFF.

The chain employs TRBV28 and TRBJ2-2; D remains unclear. Germline CDR1 MDHEN, CDR2 SYDVKM. V gave up 3 bases and J gave up 3 bases, with 11 bases separating them. The CDR3 spans 15 residues. This chain's CDR3 is CASSFPRWDTGELFF. In DNA, the CDR3 is TGTGCCAGCAGTTTCCCCAGGTGGGACACCGGGGAGCTGTTTTTT.

This chain links TRBV27 with TRBJ2-7; D call uncertain. The germline gives CDR1 MNHEY, CDR2 SMNVEV (reference sequence). CDR3 size: 12 residues. The V and J ends lost 1 base and 4 bases respectively, with 5 bases between them. CDR3 sequence: CASSLFGYEQYF. CDR3 nucleotide sequence: TGTGCCAGCAGTTTATTCGGGTACGAGCAGTACTTC.

This rearrangement joins TRBV9 to TRBJ2-2; 8 bases map to TRBD2. Germline lookup yields CDR1 SGDLS and CDR2 YYNGEE. V lost 7 bases, J lost 5 bases, and 10 bases stayed unmatched. The CDR3 has 15 amino acids. CDR3 residues: CASRGGQGRTGELFF. CDR3 DNA sequence: TGTGCCAGCCGGGGGGGGCAGGGGAGAACCGGGGAGCTGTTTTTT.

This rearrangement joins TRBV19 to TRBJ2-3; D not certain. Deletions cut 5 bases from V and 3 bases from J, with 6 bases between. CDR3 size: 12 residues. Germline V gives CDR1 LNHDA, CDR2 SQIVND (reference sequence). CDR3 in amino acids: CASSDRTDTQYF. CDR3 sequence (DNA): TGTGCCAGTAGTGATAGAACAGATACGCAGTATTTT.

The chain combines TRBV6-4 with TRBJ1-5; D is perhaps TRBD1 (5 bases). Germline V gene lookup returns CDR1 MRHNA and CDR2 SNTAGT. V was cut by 3 bases and J by 5 bases, with 14 bases left in between. This CDR3 contains 15 residues. The CDR3 region is CASSERAGTHQPQHF. The CDR3, as DNA: TGTGCCAGCAGTGAGAGGGCCGGGACTCATCAGCCCCAGCATTTT.

The chain carries TRBV27 and TRBJ2-1; possible D gene TRBD2, 6 bases. V shed 2 bases and J shed 1 base, with 12 bases lying between them. The CDR3 has 16 residues. Germline V gene sequence: CDR1 MNHEY, CDR2 SMNVEV (reference sequence). The CDR3 loop is CASSLRGLTSYNEQFF. The CDR3 DNA reads as TGTGCCAGCAGTTTAAGGGGACTCACTTCCTACAATGAGCAGTTCTTC.

The CDR3 protein is CASSLHRQGMNTEAFF. DNA of the CDR3: TGTGCCAGCAGCTTGCATCGACAGGGGATGAACACTGAAGCTTTCTTT. The V and J genes are TRBV7-8 and TRBJ1-1, with 8 bases lining up with TRBD1. Germline values: CDR1 SGHVS, CDR2 FQNEAQ. The CDR3 spans 16 residues. After removal of 3 bases from V and 0 bases from J, the junction contained 6 bases not matched to a gene.

The chain carries TRBV5-5 and TRBJ2-5; 7 positions match TRBD2. The CDR3 totals 17 residues. V was clipped by 4 bases and J by 7 bases; unmatched bases: 19. From germline, CDR1 is SGHKS and CDR2 YYEKEE (reference sequence). The CDR3 DNA sequence: TGTGCCAGCAGCAACCTCCTGGGGAGGGTGATAGTGGGGACCCAGTACTTC. The encoded protein is CASSNLLGRVIVGTQYF.

The chain has TRBV12-5 and TRBJ1-1; D unclear. CDR3 length: 13 amino acids. V was clipped by 2 bases and J by 3 bases, with 7 bases between them. The V gene's germline CDR1 is LGHNT and CDR2 FRNRAP. The CDR3 region has the DNA TGTGCTAGTGGTTTGCCGGGAGACACTGAAGCTTTCTTT. This gives the protein CASGLPGDTEAFF.

The rearrangement uses TRBV5-6 and TRBJ2-7; 7 bases agree with TRBD1. The CDR3 length is 13 residues. V dropped 3 bases and J dropped 3; count of bases not matched to a gene: 3. Germline CDR1 SGHDT, CDR2 YYEEEE. The CDR3 reads CASSSGQLYEQYF. CDR3 DNA: TGTGCCAGCAGCTCGGGACAGCTCTACGAGCAGTACTTC. The full variable domain, its missing parts supplied by reference TRBV5-6 and TRBJ2-7, is DAGVTQSPTHLIKTRGQQVTLRCSPKSGHDTVSWYQQALGQGPQFIFQYYEEEERQRGNFPDRFSGHQFPNYSSELNVNALLLGDSALYLCASSSGQLYEQYFGPGTRLTVT.

This clone was picked up one time. This chain links TRBV18 with TRBJ2-6; D gene uncertain. Germline CDR1 and CDR2: KGHSH and LQKENI. This CDR3 region has 16 residues. The V end lost 2 bases, the J end lost 2 bases, and 10 bases lay between the germline ends. CDR3 nucleotide sequence: TGTGCCAGCTCACCAACGGGTTCAACTGGGGCCAACGTCCTGACTTTC. It specifies CASSPTGSTGANVLTF. The full variable domain, rest sourced from reference TRBV18 and TRBJ2-6, is NAGVMQNPRHLVRRRGQEARLRCSPMKGHSHVYWYRQLPEEGLKFMVYLQKENIIDESGMPKERFSAEFPKEGPSILRIQQVVRGDSAAYFCASSPTGSTGANVLTFGAGSRLTVL.

The V and J genes are TRBV2 and TRBJ2-3; TRBD2 matches 7 bases. Germline V gives CDR1 SNHLY, CDR2 FYNNEI. V shed 10 bases, J shed 2 bases, and the junction held 15 bases outside the gene matches. The CDR3 is 16 residues long. CDR3 DNA: TGTGCCAACTCGTGGGGCCTAGCGGCATACACAGATACGCAGTATTTT. This sequence encodes CANSWGLAAYTDTQYF.

The chain links TRBV5-1 to TRBJ2-4, with 7 nucleotides matching TRBD1. This CDR3 spans 15 amino acids. V shed 4 bases, J shed 6 bases, and the junction held 10 bases outside the gene matches. The germline gives CDR1 SGHRS, CDR2 YFSETQ. The CDR3 sequence: CASSTADRERNIQYF. CDR3 DNA sequence: TGCGCCAGCAGCACCGCTGACAGGGAAAGAAACATTCAGTACTTC.

This sequence joins TRBV27 and TRBJ1-5; D may be TRBD1 (5 bases). The CDR3 consists of 14 residues. Between the trimmed V and J ends, which lost 3 bases and 6 bases, there was a span of 12 bases. Germline-derived CDR1 and CDR2 are MNHEY and SMNVEV (reference sequence). The CDR3 DNA is TGTGCCAGCAGTTTTCAAGGGGTGGGTCAGCCCCAGCATTTT. Translating gives CASSFQGVGQPQHF.